The 6 T cell receptor beta chains reported below all come from one sample, sequenced in a study of cytomegalovirus exposure and HLA in healthy donors. Vbeta (60) and Jbeta (13) primers were used in the PCR. Assay: immunoSEQ multiplex PCR; the TCRdb copy retains only in-frame clones and omits some. The sample includes 120,000 or so clones, 60% to 80% of them seen just once. Sequences were obtained from PBMCs. Source of these receptors: a man aged 25 to 45 in good health and CMV-seronegative.

This rearrangement joins TRBV6-1 to TRBJ1-2; D unclear. CDR3 length: 15 residues. Germline CDR1 is MNHNS and CDR2 is SASEGT. The V gene lost 1 base and the J gene lost 4 bases, with 13 bases spanning the gap. CDR3 protein: CASSEGFQAIYGYTF. DNA of the CDR3: TGTGCCAGCAGTGAAGGTTTCCAGGCAATCTATGGCTACACCTTC.

The CDR3 coding sequence is TGTGCCAGCAGCGTAGCCGCCTTTAGCTCTGGAAACACCATATATTTT. This sequence encodes CASSVAAFSSGNTIYF. The V gene is TRBV9, the J gene TRBJ1-3, with no clear D. The ends were cut back, 0 bases at V and 0 bases at J, with 10 bases in the middle. Germline CDR1 and CDR2: SGDLS and YYNGEE. CDR3 length equals 16 residues.

The chain joins TRBV28 to TRBJ2-5; the D is unclear. The J call could be wrong; TRBJ2-7 is a better fit for the DNA end. CDR1 is MDHEN, CDR2 SYDVKM, per germline. There are 13 residues in the CDR3. The CDR3 loop reads CASSFSVTYEQYF. As DNA, the CDR3 is TGTGCCAGCAGTTTTAGTGTAACCTACGAGCAGTACTTC.

The chain carries TRBV7-3 and TRBJ2-2; no definite D call. CDR3 length: 16 amino acids. V was pared by 3 bases and J by 2 bases, with 13 bases between. Germline V lookup: CDR1 SGHTA, CDR2 FQGTGA. The CDR3 bases are TGTGCCAGCAGCTTGGCCCCATCCCGAAACACCGGGGAGCTGTTTTTT. Translating gives CASSLAPSRNTGELFF.

The V call is TRBV11-2, the J call TRBJ1-2; 9 bases align to TRBD1. The trim removed 5 bases at V and 6 bases at J, leaving 10 bases unmatched. Germline CDR1 and CDR2: SGHAT and FQNNGV. The CDR3 is 15 residues long. The CDR3 reads CASSTNRGRDDGYTF. In nucleotides, the CDR3 is TGTGCCAGCAGCACAAACAGGGGGCGCGATGATGGCTACACCTTC.

The chain carries TRBV28 and TRBJ1-2; a weak D match, TRBD1 (6 bases). The CDR3 has 12 residues. Germline V gene sequence: CDR1 MDHEN, CDR2 SYDVKM. The V end lost 10 bases, the J end lost 0 bases, and 9 bases lay between the germline ends. The CDR3 sequence is CAITGTNYGYTF. Here the CDR3 DNA reads TGTGCCATCACAGGGACTAACTATGGCTACACCTTC.